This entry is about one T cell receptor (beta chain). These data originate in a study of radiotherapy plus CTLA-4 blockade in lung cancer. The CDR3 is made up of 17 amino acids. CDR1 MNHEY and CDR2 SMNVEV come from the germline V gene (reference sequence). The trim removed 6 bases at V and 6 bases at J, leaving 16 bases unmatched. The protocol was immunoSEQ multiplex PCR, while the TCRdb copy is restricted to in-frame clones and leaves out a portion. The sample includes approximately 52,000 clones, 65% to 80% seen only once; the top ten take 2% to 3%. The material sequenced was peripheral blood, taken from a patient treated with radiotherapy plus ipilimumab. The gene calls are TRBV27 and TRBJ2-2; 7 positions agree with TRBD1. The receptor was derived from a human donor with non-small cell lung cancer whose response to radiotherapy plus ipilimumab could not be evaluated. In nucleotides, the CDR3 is TGTGCCAGCAGGGCTCAAGGGAGAGGGGGCGCGTCCGGGGAGCTGTTTTTT. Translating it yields CASRAQGRGGASGELFF.